This T cell receptor beta chain was sequenced for a study of Graves' ophthalmopathy and Graves' hyperthyroidism. The CDR3 totals 15 residues. The V end was cut by 0 bases, the J end by 1 base, with 9 bases between. Germline CDR1 reads ENHRY; CDR2 reads SYGVKD. RNA transcripts yielded amplified TCR beta CDR3 regions. Following a first-round RT-PCR that used HTBI primers, a second-round multiplex PCR was carried out. Using its own MiXCR run on the multiplex PCR reads, TCRdb lists one record per CDR3 protein. The repertoire holds around 660,000 distinct CDR3 sequences, with roughly 41% as singletons. The TCR sequence derives from an adult man with Graves' ophthalmopathy. Sequenced input: peripheral blood. The rearrangement links TRBV10-3 to TRBJ2-5; D not resolved. The CDR3, as DNA: TGTGCCATCAGTGAGTCGATCTCCCCCCAAGAGACCCAGTACTTC. Translated, it gives CAISESISPQETQYF.